Following are 2 T cell receptor beta chains from one sample sequenced in a study of cytomegalovirus exposure and HLA in healthy donors. In the PCR, 60 Vbeta and 13 Jbeta primers were used. Libraries were prepared by immunoSEQ multiplex PCR; TCRdb keeps only in-frame clonotypes and omits some of them. The table lists tens of thousands of clones, 78% of them singletons. Sequenced sample: PBMCs. The receptors were sampled from a man between 18 and 29 years old in good health and CMV-seropositive.

The chain joins TRBV9 to TRBJ2-7, with TRBD1 matching over 10 bases. The length of the CDR3 is 14 residues. After removal of 0 bases from V and 6 bases from J, the junction contained 3 bases not matched to a gene. Germline V gene lookup returns CDR1 SGDLS and CDR2 YYNGEE. The CDR3 region has the DNA TGTGCCAGCAGCGTAGTCCGGACAGGGGGCGAGCAGTACTTC. This sequence encodes CASSVVRTGGEQYF.

V gene TRBV28 combines with J gene TRBJ1-1, with a weak D call TRBD1 (6 bases). Germline V gives CDR1 MDHEN, CDR2 SYDVKM. There are 14 residues in the CDR3. The V end was cut by 3 bases, the J end by 11 bases, with 19 bases between. CDR3 loop: CASSLGGQPKGAFF. The CDR3, as DNA: TGTGCCAGCAGTTTGGGCGGACAGCCAAAGGGGGCTTTCTTT.